This TCR beta chain emerged from a study of blood T cell repertoires in COVID-19. Germline CDR1 is SEHNR and CDR2 is FQNEAQ (reference sequence). With 2 bases removed from V and 5 bases from J, the gap between germline ends came to 16 bases. The CDR3 length is 15 residues. Original processing notes: Amplified reference gene primers provided the basis for estimating nucleated cell counts. Generated by immunoSEQ multiplex PCR, the TCRdb table keeps only in-frame clones and is missing some. The V and J calls and clone size come from that table; D and trimming were worked out from the DNA. This sample carries about 180,000 clones, over 75% of them seen once, and the ten largest clones take roughly 9.8%.

The chain carries TRBV7-9 and TRBJ2-7; D may be TRBD2 (6 bases). The receptor's source is a human donor with active or convalescent COVID-19. The donor label of this sample is uncertain. Sequencing input: peripheral blood. The CDR3 DNA is TGTGCCAGCAGCTTACAACGGGAGTACCGGGACGAGCAGTACTTC. It codes for CASSLQREYRDEQYF.